A selection of T cell receptor beta chains follows, all from one sample in a study of blood T cells in healthy people across ages. One entry per CDR3 protein, called by TCRdb with MiXCR from the 5' RACE reads. This sample has around 790,000 distinct CDR3 sequences, with under 45% found just once. The sequencing input was blood. These receptors were taken from a man aged 55 to 70 in good health. Each CDR3 is given with its conserved first and last residue. Fields, in order: V gene, J gene, CDR3 protein.

V gene: TRBV24-1
J gene: TRBJ2-5
CDR3 protein: CATSDPRVPEETQYF

V gene: TRBV25-1
J gene: TRBJ2-3
CDR3 protein: CASSEYEERGADTQYF

V gene: TRBV7-2
J gene: TRBJ1-4
CDR3 protein: CASSLNDRGLGEKLFF

V gene: TRBV20-1
J gene: TRBJ2-3
CDR3 protein: CSAPQGGTDTQYF

V gene: TRBV29-1
J gene: TRBJ2-1
CDR3 protein: CSAGGSGVSYNEQFF

V gene: TRBV4-3
J gene: TRBJ1-2
CDR3 protein: CASSQDPGAWTVYGYTF

V gene: TRBV11-1
J gene: TRBJ2-4
CDR3 protein: CASSPRDSNIQYF

V gene: TRBV13
J gene: TRBJ1-2
CDR3 protein: CASSLARGGYTF

V gene: TRBV7-9
J gene: TRBJ1-1
CDR3 protein: CASSLQSVRTEAFF

V gene: TRBV20-1
J gene: TRBJ2-7
CDR3 protein: CSTRSQTPDEQYF

V gene: TRBV30
J gene: TRBJ1-4
CDR3 protein: CAWSQTGINEKLFF

V gene: TRBV5-6
J gene: TRBJ2-1
CDR3 protein: CASSAIAGFSNEQFF

V gene: TRBV4-3
J gene: TRBJ2-1
CDR3 protein: CASSQPGLAANNEQFF

V gene: TRBV7-6
J gene: TRBJ2-3
CDR3 protein: CASSLDGGGLQYTQYF

V gene: TRBV4-3
J gene: TRBJ2-3
CDR3 protein: CASSQEVASGGGISTDTQYF

V gene: TRBV28
J gene: TRBJ1-2
CDR3 protein: CASRTGTASSGYTF

V gene: TRBV7-2
J gene: TRBJ1-1
CDR3 protein: CASSRDRVNEAFF

V gene: TRBV24-1
J gene: TRBJ2-3
CDR3 protein: CATRGFYTDTQYF

V gene: TRBV10-1
J gene: TRBJ2-5
CDR3 protein: CASSEAPREETQYF

V gene: TRBV12-3/TRBV12-4
J gene: TRBJ2-7
CDR3 protein: CASSFIAGALYEQYF

V gene: TRBV5-1
J gene: TRBJ2-3
CDR3 protein: CASSLETPRSTDTQYF

V gene: TRBV20-1
J gene: TRBJ2-5
CDR3 protein: CSVNPGTRKETQYF

V gene: TRBV7-2
J gene: TRBJ2-5
CDR3 protein: CASSLEQQKTQYF

V gene: TRBV5-4
J gene: TRBJ2-1
CDR3 protein: CASSLFLARGSSYNEQFF

V gene: TRBV7-2
J gene: TRBJ2-1
CDR3 protein: CASSLSHSNEQFF

V gene: TRBV6-5
J gene: TRBJ2-1
CDR3 protein: CASSYSLTGRNQPQHFGDEQFF

V gene: TRBV27
J gene: TRBJ1-2
CDR3 protein: CASSPGGPYGYTF

V gene: TRBV7-2
J gene: TRBJ2-7
CDR3 protein: CASSLGAAGGGDEQYF

V gene: TRBV5-1
J gene: TRBJ1-4
CDR3 protein: CASSPGRGNEKLFF

V gene: TRBV6-1
J gene: TRBJ2-3
CDR3 protein: CASSWTGGTVGTDTQYF

V gene: TRBV29-1
J gene: TRBJ2-1
CDR3 protein: CSVDRYNEQFF

V gene: TRBV6-2/TRBV6-3
J gene: TRBJ2-4
CDR3 protein: CASLQSGGKNIQYF

V gene: TRBV3-1
J gene: TRBJ2-7
CDR3 protein: CASSPTGNRVYEQYF

V gene: TRBV29-1
J gene: TRBJ1-3
CDR3 protein: CSVTGLYGNTIYF

V gene: TRBV10-3
J gene: TRBJ2-2
CDR3 protein: CAISESGFGGELFF

V gene: TRBV5-1
J gene: TRBJ2-3
CDR3 protein: CASSLAQATDTQYF

V gene: TRBV12-3/TRBV12-4
J gene: TRBJ1-5
CDR3 protein: CACSRWVGDQPQHF

V gene: TRBV7-9
J gene: TRBJ2-7
CDR3 protein: CASSPRQGLALRDSEQYF

V gene: TRBV21-1
J gene: TRBJ2-1
CDR3 protein: CASNTALVRDEQFF

V gene: TRBV3-1
J gene: TRBJ2-3
CDR3 protein: CASSRPEDTQYF

V gene: TRBV27
J gene: TRBJ2-5
CDR3 protein: CASPRPPKQYF

V gene: TRBV20-1
J gene: TRBJ2-7
CDR3 protein: CSASRGRASYEQYF

V gene: TRBV3-1
J gene: TRBJ2-1
CDR3 protein: CASSQGAGGLQFF

V gene: TRBV18
J gene: TRBJ2-7
CDR3 protein: CASGPGSGSYEQYF

V gene: TRBV6-2/TRBV6-3
J gene: TRBJ2-1
CDR3 protein: CASFLGTGLNNEQFF

V gene: TRBV20-1
J gene: TRBJ2-7
CDR3 protein: CSARNQPHLAGNSYEQYF

V gene: TRBV2
J gene: TRBJ2-3
CDR3 protein: CAGRGGYTDTQYF

V gene: TRBV12-3/TRBV12-4
J gene: TRBJ1-2
CDR3 protein: CASRMDESYDYTF

V gene: TRBV29-1
J gene: NA
CDR3 protein: CSVRDYNEQYF